Described below is a single T cell receptor beta chain sequence and its context. These data originate in a study of long-term antiretroviral therapy in people with HIV. Donors each had at least one pre-ART PBMC sample and at least two post-ART ones. The V gene lost 4 bases and the J gene lost 8 bases, with 16 bases spanning the gap. The CDR3 consists of 14 residues. Germline assignment: CDR1 SGHDT and CDR2 YYEEEE. Investigators performed immunoSEQ version v3.0 at survey level. Samples were sequenced targeting roughly 35,000-50,000 T-cell genomes each. Sequencing was performed with immunoSEQ multiplex PCR; in TCRdb, only in-frame clones are kept and a portion is missing. The data show 26,000 or so clones, with 82% seen just once and roughly 10% held by the top ten.

The source is a man between 18 and 35 years old with HIV. This chain links TRBV5-6 with TRBJ2-1; tentative D call: TRBD2 (5 bases). Sequences were derived from unsorted PBMCs, sampled 0.8 years before starting antiretroviral therapy. CDR3 sequence: CASSTGTINHEQFF. CDR3 nucleotides: TGTGCCAGCAGCACGGGAACGATCAATCATGAGCAGTTCTTC.